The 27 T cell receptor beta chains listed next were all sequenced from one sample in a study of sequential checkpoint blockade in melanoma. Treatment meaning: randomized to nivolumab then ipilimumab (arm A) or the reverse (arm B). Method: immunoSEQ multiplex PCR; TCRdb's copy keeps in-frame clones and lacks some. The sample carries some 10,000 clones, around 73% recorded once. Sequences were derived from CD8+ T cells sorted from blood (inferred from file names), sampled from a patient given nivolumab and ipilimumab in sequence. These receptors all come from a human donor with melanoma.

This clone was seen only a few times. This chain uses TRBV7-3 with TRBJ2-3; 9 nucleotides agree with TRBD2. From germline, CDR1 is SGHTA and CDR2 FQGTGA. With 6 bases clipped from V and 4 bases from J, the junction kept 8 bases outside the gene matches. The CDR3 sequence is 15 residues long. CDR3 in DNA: TGTGCCAGCAGTTCGACTAGCGGCACAGCAGATACGCAGTATTTT. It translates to CASSSTSGTADTQYF.

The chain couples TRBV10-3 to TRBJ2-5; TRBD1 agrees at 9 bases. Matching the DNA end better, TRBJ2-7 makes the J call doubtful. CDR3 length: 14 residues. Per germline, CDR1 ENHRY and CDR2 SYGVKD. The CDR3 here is CAISTNRGQGEQYF. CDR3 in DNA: TGTGCCATCAGTACAAACAGGGGGCAGGGCGAGCAGTACTTC.

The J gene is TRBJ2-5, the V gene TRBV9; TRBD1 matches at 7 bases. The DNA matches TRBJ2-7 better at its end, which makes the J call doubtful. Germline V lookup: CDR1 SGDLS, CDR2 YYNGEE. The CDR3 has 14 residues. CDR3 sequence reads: CASSGQGSSYEQYF. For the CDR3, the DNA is TGTGCCAGCAGCGGACAGGGATCTTCCTACGAGCAGTACTTC.

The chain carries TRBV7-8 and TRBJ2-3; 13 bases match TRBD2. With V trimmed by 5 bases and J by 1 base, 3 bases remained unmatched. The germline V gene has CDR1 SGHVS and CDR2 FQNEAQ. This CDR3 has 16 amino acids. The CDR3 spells CASSPGTSGGTDTQYF. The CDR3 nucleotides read TGTGCCAGCAGCCCAGGGACTAGCGGGGGCACAGATACGCAGTATTTT.

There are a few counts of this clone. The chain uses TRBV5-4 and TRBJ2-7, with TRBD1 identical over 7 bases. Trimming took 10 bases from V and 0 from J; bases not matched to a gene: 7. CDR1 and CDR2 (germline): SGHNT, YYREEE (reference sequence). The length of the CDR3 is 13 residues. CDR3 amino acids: CAASGTASYEQYF. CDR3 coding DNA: TGTGCCGCGTCCGGGACAGCCTCCTACGAGCAGTACTTC.

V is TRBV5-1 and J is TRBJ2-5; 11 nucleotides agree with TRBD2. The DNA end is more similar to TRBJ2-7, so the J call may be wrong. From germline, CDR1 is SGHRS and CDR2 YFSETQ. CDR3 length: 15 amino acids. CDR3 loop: CASSTGLAGYYEQYF. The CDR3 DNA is TGCGCCAGCAGCACCGGACTAGCGGGTTACTACGAGCAGTACTTC.

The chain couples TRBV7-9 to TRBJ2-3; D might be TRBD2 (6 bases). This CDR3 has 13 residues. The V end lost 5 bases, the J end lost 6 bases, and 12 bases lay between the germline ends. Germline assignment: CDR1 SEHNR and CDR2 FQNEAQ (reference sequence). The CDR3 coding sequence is TGTGCCAGCAGCCCTAGCGTGAGTGATACGCAGTATTTT. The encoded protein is CASSPSVSDTQYF.

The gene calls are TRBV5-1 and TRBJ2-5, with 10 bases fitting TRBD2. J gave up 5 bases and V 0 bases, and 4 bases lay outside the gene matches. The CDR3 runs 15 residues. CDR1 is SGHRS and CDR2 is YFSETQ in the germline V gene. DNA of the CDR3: TGCGCCAGCAGCTTGGCTAGCGGGAGTCGCGAGACCCAGTACTTC. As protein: CASSLASGSRETQYF.

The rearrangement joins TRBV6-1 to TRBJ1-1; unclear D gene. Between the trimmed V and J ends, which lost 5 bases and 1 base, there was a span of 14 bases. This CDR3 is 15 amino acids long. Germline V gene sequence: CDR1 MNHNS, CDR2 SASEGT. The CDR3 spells CASSTPRTKNTEAFF. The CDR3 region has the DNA TGTGCCAGCAGTACACCACGGACTAAGAACACTGAAGCTTTCTTT.

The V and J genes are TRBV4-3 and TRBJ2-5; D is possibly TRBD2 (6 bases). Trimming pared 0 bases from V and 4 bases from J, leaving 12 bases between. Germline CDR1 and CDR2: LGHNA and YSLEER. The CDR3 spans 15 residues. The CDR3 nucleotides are TGCGCCAGCAGCCAAGATCTGGGAGGCGGAGAGACCCAGTACTTC. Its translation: CASSQDLGGGETQYF.

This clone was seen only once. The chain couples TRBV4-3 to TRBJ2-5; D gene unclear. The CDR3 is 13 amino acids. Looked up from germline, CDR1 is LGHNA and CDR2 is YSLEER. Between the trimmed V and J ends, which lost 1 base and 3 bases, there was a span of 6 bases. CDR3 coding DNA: TGCGCCAGCAGCCAAGGAACTAAAGAGACCCAGTACTTC. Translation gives CASSQGTKETQYF.

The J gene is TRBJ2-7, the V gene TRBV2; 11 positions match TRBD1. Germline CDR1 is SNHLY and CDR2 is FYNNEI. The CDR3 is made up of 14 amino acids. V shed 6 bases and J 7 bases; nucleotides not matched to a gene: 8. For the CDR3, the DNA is TGTGCCAGCAGGGGACAGGGGGTACGGATAGAGCAGTACTTC. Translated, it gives CASRGQGVRIEQYF.

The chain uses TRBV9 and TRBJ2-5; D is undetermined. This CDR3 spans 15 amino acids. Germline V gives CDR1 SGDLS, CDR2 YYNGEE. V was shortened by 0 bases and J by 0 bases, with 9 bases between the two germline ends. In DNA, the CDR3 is TGTGCCAGCAGCGTAGCAGGTAGAAACCAAGAGACCCAGTACTTC. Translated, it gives CASSVAGRNQETQYF.

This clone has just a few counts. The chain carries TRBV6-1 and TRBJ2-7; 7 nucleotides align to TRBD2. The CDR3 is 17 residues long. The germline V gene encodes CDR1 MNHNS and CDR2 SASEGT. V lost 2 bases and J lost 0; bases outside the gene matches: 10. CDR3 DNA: TGTGCCAGCAGTGAATACCCGAGCGGGGCAAACTCCTACGAGCAGTACTTC. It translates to CASSEYPSGANSYEQYF.

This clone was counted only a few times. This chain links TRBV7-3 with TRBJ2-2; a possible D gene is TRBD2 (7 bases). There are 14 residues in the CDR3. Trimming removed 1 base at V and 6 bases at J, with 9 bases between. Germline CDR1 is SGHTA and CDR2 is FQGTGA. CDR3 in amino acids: CASSLKGGSGELFF. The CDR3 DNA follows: TGTGCCAGCAGCTTAAAGGGGGGGTCCGGGGAGCTGTTTTTT.

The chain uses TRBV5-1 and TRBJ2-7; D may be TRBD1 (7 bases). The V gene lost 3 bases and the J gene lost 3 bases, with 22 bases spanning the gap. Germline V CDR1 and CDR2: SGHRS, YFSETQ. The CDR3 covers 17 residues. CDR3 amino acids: CASSWDATGTEFYEQYF. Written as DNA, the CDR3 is TGCGCCAGCAGCTGGGACGCGACAGGGACTGAATTCTACGAGCAGTACTTC.

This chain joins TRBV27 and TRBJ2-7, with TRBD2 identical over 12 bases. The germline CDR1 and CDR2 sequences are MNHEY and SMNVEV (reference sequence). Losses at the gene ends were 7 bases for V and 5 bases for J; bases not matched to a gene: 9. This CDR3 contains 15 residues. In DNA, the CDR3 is TGTGCCAGCAAGGTACTAGCGGGAGGTGGCGACGAGCAGTACTTC. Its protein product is CASKVLAGGGDEQYF.

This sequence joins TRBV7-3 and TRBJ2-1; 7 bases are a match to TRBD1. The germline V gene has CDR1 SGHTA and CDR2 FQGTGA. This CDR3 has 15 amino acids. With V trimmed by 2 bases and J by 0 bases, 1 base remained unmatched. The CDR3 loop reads CASSLGTASYNEQFF. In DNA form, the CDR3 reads TGTGCCAGCAGCTTAGGGACAGCCTCCTACAATGAGCAGTTCTTC.

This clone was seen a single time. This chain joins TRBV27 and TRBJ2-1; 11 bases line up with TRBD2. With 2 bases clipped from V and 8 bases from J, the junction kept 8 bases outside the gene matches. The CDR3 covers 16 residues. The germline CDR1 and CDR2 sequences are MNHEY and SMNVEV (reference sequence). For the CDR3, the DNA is TGTGCCAGCAGTTTAACTAGCGGGAGAGTTAGTGATGAGCAGTTCTTC. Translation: CASSLTSGRVSDEQFF.

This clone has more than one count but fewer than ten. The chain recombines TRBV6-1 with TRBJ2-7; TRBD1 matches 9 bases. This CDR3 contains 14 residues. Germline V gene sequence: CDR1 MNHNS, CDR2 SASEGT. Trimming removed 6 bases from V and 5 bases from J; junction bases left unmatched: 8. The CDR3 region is CASSLDRGVDEQYF. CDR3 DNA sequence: TGTGCCAGCAGCCTCGACAGGGGGGTCGACGAGCAGTACTTC.

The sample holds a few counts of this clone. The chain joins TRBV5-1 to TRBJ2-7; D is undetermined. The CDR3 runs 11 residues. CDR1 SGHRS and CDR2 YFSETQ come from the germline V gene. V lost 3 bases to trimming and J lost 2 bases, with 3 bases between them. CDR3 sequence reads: CASSSAYEQYF. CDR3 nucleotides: TGCGCCAGCAGCTCAGCCTACGAGCAGTACTTC.

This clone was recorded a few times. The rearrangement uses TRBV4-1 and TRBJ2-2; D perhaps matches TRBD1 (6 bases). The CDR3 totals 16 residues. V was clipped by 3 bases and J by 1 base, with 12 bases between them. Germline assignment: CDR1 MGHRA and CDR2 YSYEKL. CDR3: CASSHPRGGNTGELFF. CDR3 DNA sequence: TGCGCCAGCAGCCATCCCAGGGGTGGGAACACCGGGGAGCTGTTTTTT.

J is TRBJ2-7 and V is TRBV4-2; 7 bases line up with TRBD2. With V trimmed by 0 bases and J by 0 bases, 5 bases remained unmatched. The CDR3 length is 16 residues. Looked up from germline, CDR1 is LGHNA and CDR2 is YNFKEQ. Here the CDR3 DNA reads TGTGCCAGCAGCCAAGATCCAGCGGGGCTCTCCTACGAGCAGTACTTC. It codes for CASSQDPAGLSYEQYF.

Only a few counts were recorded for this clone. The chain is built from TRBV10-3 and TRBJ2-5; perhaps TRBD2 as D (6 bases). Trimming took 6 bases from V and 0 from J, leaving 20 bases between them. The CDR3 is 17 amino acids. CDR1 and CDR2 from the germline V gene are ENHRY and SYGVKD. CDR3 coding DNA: TGTGCCATCAGCCGGGACTCAAGACAGTCGGACCAAGAGACCCAGTACTTC. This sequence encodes CAISRDSRQSDQETQYF.

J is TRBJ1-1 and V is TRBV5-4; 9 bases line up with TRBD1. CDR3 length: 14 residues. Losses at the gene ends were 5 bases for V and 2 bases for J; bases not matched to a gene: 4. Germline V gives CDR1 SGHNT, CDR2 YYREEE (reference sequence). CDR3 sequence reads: CASRVQGANTEAFF. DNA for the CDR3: TGTGCCAGCAGAGTACAGGGGGCCAACACTGAAGCTTTCTTT.

The CDR3 DNA follows: TGTGCCAGCAGTTTATCAGGGGGCAATGGCTACACCTTC. Amino acid sequence: CASSLSGGNGYTF. V gene TRBV27 combines with J gene TRBJ1-2, with 7 nucleotides matching TRBD1. J lost 6 bases, V lost 0 bases, and 1 base had no gene match. Germline CDR1 is MNHEY and CDR2 is SMNVEV (reference sequence). The CDR3 has 13 amino acids.

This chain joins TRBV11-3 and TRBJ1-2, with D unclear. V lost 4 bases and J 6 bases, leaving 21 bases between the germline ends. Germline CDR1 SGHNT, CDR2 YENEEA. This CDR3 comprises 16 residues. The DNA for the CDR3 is TGTGCCAGCAGCTCATCCCCCCCTTCGGAGAGGAATGGCTACACCTTC. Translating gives CASSSSPPSERNGYTF.